The T cell receptor beta chain under discussion was sequenced for a study of T cells in Graves' hyperthyroidism and ophthalmopathy. Study information: Peripheral blood samples were taken at initial diagnosis, prior to any treatment.

The germline V gene encodes CDR1 SQVTM and CDR2 ANQGSEA. Trimming pared 4 bases from V and 5 bases from J, leaving 18 bases between. The CDR3 is 14 amino acids. Amplified regions were TCR beta CDR3 sequences from RNA transcripts. The HTBI primer set was used in a first-round RT-PCR of the TCR CDR3. TCRdb re-called the multiplex PCR reads through MiXCR, storing one row per CDR3 protein. Of almost 600,000 distinct CDR3 sequences listed, 11% to 15% are singletons. This clonotype was observed a few times. Diagnoses rested on clinical symptoms, serum thyroxine and TRAb, thyroid ultrasound and orbital computed tomography. Blood was sampled at initial diagnosis of hyperthyroidism, prior to onset of any ophthalmopathy symptoms.

Material for sequencing was blood. The J gene is TRBJ2-7, the V gene TRBV29-1; maybe TRBD2 (5 bases). This clonotype was sampled from a woman in her 30s with Graves' hyperthyroidism that later progressed to Graves' ophthalmopathy. CDR3 coding DNA: TGCAGCGTTGTGGGCGGGCTCCTCACGAACGAGCAGTACTTC. Amino acid sequence: CSVVGGLLTNEQYF.